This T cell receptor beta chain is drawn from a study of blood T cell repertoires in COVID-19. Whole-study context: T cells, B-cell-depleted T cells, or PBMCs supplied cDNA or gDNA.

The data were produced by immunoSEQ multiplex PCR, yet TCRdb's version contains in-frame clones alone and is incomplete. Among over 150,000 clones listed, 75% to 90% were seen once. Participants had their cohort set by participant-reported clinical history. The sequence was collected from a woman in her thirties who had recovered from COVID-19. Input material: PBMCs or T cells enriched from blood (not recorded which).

The CDR3 DNA is TGCGCCAGCAGCCTAACGGACAGGGGGGTGAATTCACCCCTCCACTTT. As protein: CASSLTDRGVNSPLHF. The chain couples TRBV5-1 to TRBJ1-6; 10 bases are shared with TRBD1. The V gene end was trimmed by 4 bases and the J gene end by 7 bases; junction bases not matched to a gene: 8. CDR1 is SGHRS and CDR2 is YFSETQ in the germline V gene. CDR3 length equals 16 residues. Full variable domain (remainder filled in from reference TRBV5-1 and TRBJ1-6): KAGVTQTPRYLIKTRGQQVTLSCSPISGHRSVSWYQQTPGQGLQFLFEYFSETQRNKGNFPGRFSGRQFSNSRSEMNVSTLELGDSALYLCASSLTDRGVNSPLHFGNGTRLTVT.